This is a list of T cell receptor beta chains from one sample in a study of cytomegalovirus exposure and HLA in healthy donors. Libraries were prepared by immunoSEQ multiplex PCR; TCRdb keeps only in-frame clonotypes and omits some of them. The profile covers 95,000 to 150,000 clones, with 81% appearing a single time and around 2.3% taken by the ten largest. Sequenced: PBMCs. These receptors were collected from a woman aged 40-49 years in good health and CMV-seronegative. The CDR3 runs from the conserved cysteine through the conserved F or W. D genes are given only for firm matches. Some rows mark clone size as missing; the rest say once, few, many or name a class of expanded clone.

clone_size: NA; d_call: NA; v_call: TRBV7-2; j_call: TRBJ2-7; cdr3_nt: TGTGCCAGCAGCAAGACGCGGGGGCGGGTCGAGCAGTACTTC; cdr3_aa: CASSKTRGRVEQYF
clone_size: NA; d_call: NA; v_call: TRBV27; j_call: TRBJ2-6; cdr3_nt: TGTGCCAGCAGTCCATCGAGGGCCAGGACTTCCTCTGGGGCCAACGTCCTGACTTTC; cdr3_aa: CASSPSRARTSSGANVLTF
clone_size: NA; d_call: TRBD1; v_call: TRBV6-5; j_call: TRBJ1-2; cdr3_nt: TGTGCCAGCAGTGGGTCGGGGACAGGGGAGCGCGGCTACACCTTC; cdr3_aa: CASSGSGTGERGYTF
clone_size: NA; d_call: NA; v_call: TRBV19; j_call: TRBJ2-7; cdr3_nt: TGTGCCAGTAGTATCGGGTCGCGGGGCTACGAGCAGTACTTC; cdr3_aa: CASSIGSRGYEQYF
clone_size: once; d_call: NA; v_call: TRBV7-2; j_call: TRBJ2-2; cdr3_nt: TGTGCCAGCAGCTTAGTTCCGGTTCGTTTGGTCGGGGAGCTGTTTTTT; cdr3_aa: CASSLVPVRLVGELFF
clone_size: few; d_call: TRBD2; v_call: TRBV5-4; j_call: TRBJ2-7; cdr3_nt: TGTGCCAGCAGCTGGAGCGGGGGGGGCTACGAGCAGTACTTC; cdr3_aa: CASSWSGGGYEQYF
clone_size: few; d_call: TRBD1; v_call: TRBV5-1; j_call: TRBJ1-3; cdr3_nt: TGCGCCAGCAGCTCGGTGGGACAGAACGGGGACACCATATATTTT; cdr3_aa: CASSSVGQNGDTIYF
clone_size: NA; d_call: TRBD1; v_call: TRBV5-1; j_call: TRBJ1-1; cdr3_nt: TGCGCCAGCAGCTTAGGACAGGGCCGTGTGACTGAAGCTTTCTTT; cdr3_aa: CASSLGQGRVTEAFF
clone_size: NA; d_call: TRBD2; v_call: TRBV15; j_call: TRBJ2-5; cdr3_nt: TGTGCCACCAGCCCAAGGAAGACTAGCGGACAAGAGACCCAGTACTTC; cdr3_aa: CATSPRKTSGQETQYF
clone_size: NA; d_call: NA; v_call: TRBV2; j_call: TRBJ2-6; cdr3_nt: TGTGCCAGCAGTGTCAGGGGAACTGGGGCCAACGTCCTGACTTTC; cdr3_aa: CASSVRGTGANVLTF
clone_size: NA; d_call: NA; v_call: TRBV18; j_call: TRBJ1-6; cdr3_nt: TGTGCCAGCTCACCGGGACAAGATAATTCACCCCTCCACTTT; cdr3_aa: CASSPGQDNSPLHF
clone_size: NA; d_call: TRBD1; v_call: TRBV19; j_call: TRBJ1-1; cdr3_nt: TGTGCCAGTAGTGGGACAGGGTTCATGAACACTGAAGCTTTCTTT; cdr3_aa: CASSGTGFMNTEAFF
clone_size: NA; d_call: TRBD1; v_call: TRBV5-4; j_call: TRBJ2-1; cdr3_nt: TGTGCCAGCAGCTTCCAACAGGGGGCAAACTACAATGAGCAGTTCTTC; cdr3_aa: CASSFQQGANYNEQFF
clone_size: NA; d_call: NA; v_call: TRBV6-5; j_call: TRBJ1-2; cdr3_nt: TGTGCCAGCAGTTACTCTCGGGAGGGTCTAAACGGCTACACCTTC; cdr3_aa: CASSYSREGLNGYTF